The clone carrying this T cell receptor (beta chain) was recorded many times. Its target is not known. TCRdb re-called the multiplex PCR reads through MiXCR, storing one row per CDR3 protein. The profile shows more than 20,000 distinct CDR3 sequences, roughly a quarter of them singletons. This entry is derived from a study of breast tumors, draining lymph nodes, adjacent tissues. Study-level findings and limits: Tumor TCR diversity was below lymph nodes but above nontumor tissue.

The V and J ends lost 0 bases and 5 bases, in that order; junction bases with no gene match: 9. This CDR3 contains 15 residues. The V gene's germline CDR1 is DFQATT and CDR2 SNEGSKA (reference sequence). The sequencing input was breast tumor tissue. This sequence joins TRBV20-1 and TRBJ2-5, with 7 bases that match TRBD2. This TCR was sampled from a female donor with breast cancer. Some clones in this sample may be carry-over from other donors' samples. The CDR3 loop is CSARDQAGELETQYF. In DNA form, the CDR3 reads TGCAGTGCTAGAGATCAGGCGGGAGAGTTGGAGACCCAGTACTTC.